Described below is a single TCR beta chain sequence and its context. Its antigen is not identified. TCRdb redid the calling of the reads with MiXCR, one entry per CDR3 protein. Here the sample spans nearly 650,000 distinct CDR3 sequences, more than 20% being singletons. This entry belongs to a study of T cell repertoires in cytomegalovirus infection. Across the whole study: The public TCR beta signatures pointed to both CMV infection and matching HLA type. Notes on the study in general: Public TCR beta family frequency separated CMV-and-HLA carriers, including in an independent cohort. HLA-C-restricted CMV clonotypes gave the most frequent clonotype in two of eight donors.

Germline assignment: CDR1 DFQATT and CDR2 SNEGSKA (reference sequence). Trimming left V 5 bases short and J 3 bases short, with 19 bases between. The CDR3 is made up of 15 amino acids. The J gene is TRBJ1-2, the V gene TRBV20-1, with a possible D match to TRBD1 (5 bases). The sequence was collected from a human donor in good health (CMV status not recorded). Some clones in this sample may be carry-over from other donors' samples. The sample was CD8+ T cells from PBMCs. CDR3 amino acids: CSAPGGQGFHYGYTF. The CDR3 DNA is TGCAGTGCTCCGGGCGGGCAGGGTTTCCACTATGGCTACACCTTC.